One sample yielded the 21 T cell receptor beta chains listed below, sequenced in a study of T cell repertoires in cytomegalovirus infection. TCRdb redid the calling of the reads with MiXCR, one entry per CDR3 protein. The top ten clones hold about 12% of a sample with around 530,000 distinct CDR3 sequences, 26% of them seen once. Material: PBMCs. The source of these receptors is a human donor in good health (CMV status not recorded). Some clones in this sample may be carry-over from other donors' samples.

This clonotype has a handful of counts. V and J are TRBV6-1 and TRBJ2-5; tentatively, D is TRBD1 (6 bases). The CDR3 consists of 15 residues. Trimming took off 2 bases at V and 3 bases at J, with 13 bases between the two ends. Germline CDR1 and CDR2: MNHNS and SASEGT. CDR3 nucleotide sequence: TGTGCCAGCAGTGAAACGGACAGAGTGGAAGAGACCCAGTACTTC. Its translation is CASSETDRVEETQYF.

The chain carries TRBV20-1 and TRBJ2-7; 7 nucleotides line up with TRBD2. The CDR3 contains 13 residues. The germline CDR1 and CDR2 sequences are DFQATT and SNEGSKA (reference sequence). Germline trimming cut 2 bases from V and 7 bases from J; bases unmatched to any gene: 8. The CDR3 region has the DNA TGCAGTGCTAGATGGGGAGGGACGCGAGAGCAGTACTTC. It is translated as CSARWGGTREQYF.

This clonotype was picked up a small number of times. The genes are TRBV7-9 and TRBJ2-7; the match to TRBD2 covers 8 bases. Judging by the DNA end, TRBJ2-1 fits better; the J call may be wrong. Per the germline V gene, CDR1 is SEHNR and CDR2 is FQNEAQ (reference sequence). The CDR3 consists of 16 residues. CDR3 in DNA: TGTGCCAGCAGCTCATCCGGGACTAGTGGGAAGAACGAGCAGTTCTTC. This encodes CASSSSGTSGKNEQFF.

The chain combines TRBV4-1 with TRBJ1-1; D is unclear. There are 14 residues in the CDR3. Per germline, CDR1 MGHRA and CDR2 YSYEKL. The germline V and J ends were trimmed by 1 base and 6 bases, with 12 bases remaining between them. The CDR3: CASSQVVVSPEAFF. The DNA of the CDR3 is TGCGCCAGCAGCCAAGTGGTAGTGTCCCCTGAAGCTTTCTTT.

The genes are TRBV5-4 and TRBJ2-3; no firm D call. The V end was cut by 6 bases, the J end by 6 bases, with 20 bases between. CDR3 length equals 15 residues. The germline V gene encodes CDR1 SGHNT and CDR2 YYREEE (reference sequence). CDR3 amino acids: CASTSAEAVVDTQYF. CDR3 DNA sequence: TGTGCCAGCACGTCCGCGGAAGCAGTTGTGGATACGCAGTATTTT.

The chain has TRBV20-1 and TRBJ2-1; D not certain. The CDR3 is 15 amino acids. Per the germline V gene, CDR1 is DFQATT and CDR2 is SNEGSKA (reference sequence). The germline V and J ends were trimmed by 3 bases and 0 bases, with 12 bases remaining between them. In DNA form, the CDR3 reads TGCAGTGCTAGTCCAGTCTCGAGCTCCTACAATGAGCAGTTCTTC. Protein sequence: CSASPVSSSYNEQFF.

This clonotype was seen a few times. The V call is TRBV5-4, the J call TRBJ2-1, with TRBD1 matching 10 bases. Germline V gene data show CDR1 as SGHNT and CDR2 as YYREEE (reference sequence). The V and J ends lost 0 bases and 6 bases, in that order; junction bases with no gene match: 9. CDR3 length: 17 residues. The CDR3 region is CASSLEARDRGINEQFF. In nucleotides, the CDR3 is TGTGCCAGCAGCTTGGAAGCGCGGGACAGGGGTATCAATGAGCAGTTCTTC.

Only a few counts were recorded for this clonotype. The chain is built from TRBV12-3 or TRBV12-4 and TRBJ1-2; no definite D call. The CDR3 has 16 residues. V lost 0 bases to trimming and J lost 3 bases, with 14 bases between them. Written as DNA, the CDR3 is TGTGCCAGCAGTTTAGCAGTACAAGGGAAATACTATGGCTACACCTTC. Translated, it gives CASSLAVQGKYYGYTF.

This clonotype was counted a few times. This CDR3 is CASSHRTERTDTQYF. CDR3 sequence (DNA): TGTGCCAGCAGCCACCGGACAGAGCGCACAGATACGCAGTATTTT. The rearrangement links TRBV7-3 to TRBJ2-3; TRBD1 might be the D (6 bases). V lost 5 bases and J 1 base, leaving 13 bases between the germline ends. This CDR3 has 15 amino acids. Germline V gives CDR1 SGHTA, CDR2 FQGTGA. The variable domain in full, with the rest retrieved from reference TRBV7-3 and TRBJ2-3, is GAGVSQTPSNKVTEKGKYVELRCDPISGHTALYWYRQSLGQGPEFLIYFQGTGAADDSGLPNDRFFAVRPEGSVSTLKIQRTERGDSAVYLCASSHRTERTDTQYFGPGTRLTVL.

V is TRBV19 and J is TRBJ1-1; D gene uncertain. V lost 1 base, J lost 7 bases, and 7 bases lay in between. The CDR3 extends over 12 amino acids. The germline CDR1 and CDR2 sequences are LNHDA and SQIVND (reference sequence). DNA of the CDR3: TGTGCCAGTAGTATAGGGGTTGGTGAAGCTTTCTTT. Protein product: CASSIGVGEAFF.

The chain employs TRBV11-2 and TRBJ2-7; 10 positions agree with TRBD2. V shed 1 base and J 6 bases; nucleotides not matched to a gene: 6. Germline lookup yields CDR1 SGHAT and CDR2 FQNNGV. This CDR3 spans 15 amino acids. CDR3 nucleotide sequence: TGTGCCAGCAGCTTAGTTTTAGCGGGAGGTAGCGAGCAGTACGTC. Translating gives CASSLVLAGGSEQYV.

The V and J genes are TRBV20-1 and TRBJ2-5; 7 nucleotides agree with TRBD2. Germline assignment: CDR1 DFQATT and CDR2 SNEGSKA (reference sequence). Trimming at V came to 1 base and at J to 5 bases, leaving 7 bases not matched to a gene. The CDR3 runs to 14 residues. The CDR3 is CSARASGTMETQYF. Written as DNA, the CDR3 is TGCAGTGCTAGAGCCTCCGGGACTATGGAGACCCAGTACTTC.

This clonotype was detected a few times. The CDR3 region is CASSQLIAGAFDTQYF. The CDR3 DNA reads as TGCGCCAGCAGCCAGCTAATAGCGGGAGCTTTCGATACGCAGTATTTT. V gene TRBV4-1 combines with J gene TRBJ2-3; 9 bases agree with TRBD2. V trimming: 3 bases; J trimming: 6 bases; junction bases outside the gene matches: 10. The CDR3 extends over 16 amino acids. Germline-derived CDR1 and CDR2 are MGHRA and YSYEKL.

The chain recombines TRBV5-1 with TRBJ1-2; TRBD1 aligns across 7 bases. This CDR3 comprises 14 residues. Germline-derived CDR1 and CDR2 are SGHRS and YFSETQ. V was pared by 0 bases and J by 3 bases, with 2 bases of the junction left unmatched. The CDR3, as DNA: TGCGCCAGCAGCTTGGTTGGGACAGACTATGGCTACACCTTC. This translates into CASSLVGTDYGYTF.

This clonotype was detected only a few times. This sequence joins TRBV12-3 or TRBV12-4 and TRBJ2-7; the D gene is possibly TRBD1 (6 bases). V gave up 3 bases and J gave up 7 bases, with 16 bases separating them. The CDR3 consists of 14 residues. CDR3 sequence (DNA): TGTGCCAGCAGTTTGAGTAAGGGGGTAGGGGAGCAGTACGTC. Encoded protein: CASSLSKGVGEQYV.

The CDR3 DNA is TGTGCCAGCTCACCTAATCCTTCTTCCTACGAGCAGTACTTC. It specifies CASSPNPSSYEQYF. The chain couples TRBV18 to TRBJ2-7, with D uncertain. Trimming took 3 bases from V and 1 from J, leaving 10 bases between them. The germline CDR1 and CDR2 sequences are KGHSH and LQKENI. This CDR3 spans 14 amino acids.

The chain has TRBV20-1 and TRBJ2-3, with 8 bases lining up with TRBD2. V lost 1 base to trimming and J lost 6 bases; unmatched junction nucleotides: 9. This CDR3 is built from 15 residues. CDR1 and CDR2 (germline): DFQATT, SNEGSKA (reference sequence). CDR3 DNA sequence: TGCAGTGCTAGAGTCCCGGCGGGAGGTGCGGATACGCAGTATTTT. It specifies CSARVPAGGADTQYF.

The chain has TRBV20-1 and TRBJ1-4, with a tentative D call TRBD1 (6 bases). V was trimmed by 0 bases and J by 6 bases, leaving 11 bases between them. Germline loops: CDR1 DFQATT, CDR2 SNEGSKA (reference sequence). CDR3 length: 14 residues. The CDR3 protein is CSAREGGRYEKLFF. The CDR3 nucleotides are TGCAGTGCTAGAGAAGGGGGACGGTATGAAAAACTGTTTTTT.

This chain uses TRBV6-2 or TRBV6-3 with TRBJ1-1; a possible D gene is TRBD1 (6 bases). This CDR3 has 17 residues. The germline CDR1 and CDR2 sequences are MNHEY and SVGEGT. V was shortened by 3 bases and J by 3 bases, with 20 bases between the two germline ends. CDR3: CASSYHPPLQGHTEAFF. As DNA, the CDR3 is TGTGCCAGCAGTTATCATCCGCCACTACAGGGTCACACTGAAGCTTTCTTT.

This clonotype was counted at least ten times. V gene TRBV7-6 combines with J gene TRBJ2-7, with D possibly being TRBD1 or TRBD2 (5 bases each). CDR1 and CDR2 from the germline V gene are SGHVS and FNYEAQ. The ends were cut back, 5 bases at V and 0 bases at J, with 23 bases in the middle. The CDR3 spans 18 residues. The CDR3 loop reads CASSKRGATTRSSYEQYF. CDR3 nucleotides: TGTGCCAGCAGCAAACGGGGCGCCACCACCCGGAGCTCCTACGAGCAGTACTTC.

V usage is TRBV28 and J usage is TRBJ1-5; tentative D call: TRBD1 (6 bases). The CDR3 is 16 amino acids. V lost 4 bases to trimming and J lost 3 bases, with 16 bases between them. The germline gives CDR1 MDHEN, CDR2 SYDVKM. CDR3: CASSSNLKGDNQPQHF. As DNA, the CDR3 is TGTGCCAGCAGTTCCAACCTCAAGGGGGACAATCAGCCCCAGCATTTT.